These 31 T cell receptor beta chains came from one sample sequenced in a study of blood T cells in healthy people across ages. A second PCR, run for roughly 7 to 11 cycles, used a sample-barcoded 5' primer plus a J-beta primer mix. TCRdb used MiXCR to reprocess the 5' RACE reads, holding one entry per CDR3 protein. This sample has about 1.5 million distinct CDR3 sequences, with 35% to 45% found just once. Source material: blood. These receptors were taken from a woman aged 18-29 years in good health.

In its sample, this clonotype was seen a few times. CDR3 coding DNA: TGTGCCAGCAGCTTAATGGGCTCGGGACAGGGAGGACTAGCCAAAAACATTCAGTACTTC. This codes for CASSLMGSGQGGLAKNIQYF. V and J are TRBV7-3 and TRBJ2-4; 9 positions match TRBD1. The CDR3 loop spans 20 amino acids. Per germline, CDR1 SGHTA and CDR2 FQGTGA. J lost 0 bases, V lost 1 base, and 13 bases had no gene match.

The gene calls are TRBV2 and TRBJ2-1, with a tentative D call TRBD2 (6 bases). The CDR3 runs 15 residues. CDR1 is SNHLY and CDR2 is FYNNEI in the germline V gene. The V end was cut by 10 bases, the J end by 1 base, with 17 bases between. The CDR3: CATPKVADSYNEQFF. The CDR3 DNA reads TGTGCCACCCCAAAGGTAGCGGATTCCTACAATGAGCAGTTCTTC. Looking up the rest from reference TRBV2 and TRBJ2-1 gives the full variable domain: EPEVTQTPSHQVTQMGQEVILRCVPISNHLYFYWYRQILGQKVEFLVSFYNNEISEKSEIFDDQFSVERPDGSNFTLKIRSTKLEDSAMYFCATPKVADSYNEQFFGPGTRLTVL.

The chain carries TRBV12-3 or TRBV12-4 and TRBJ2-7; 13 nucleotides align to TRBD2. There are 18 residues in the CDR3. Trimming removed 6 bases from V and 7 bases from J; junction bases left unmatched: 18. In DNA, the CDR3 is TGTGCCAGCAGCTCCGGCGGTCGGGGACTAGCGGGGAACAATGAGCAGTACTTC. It encodes CASSSGGRGLAGNNEQYF.

This sequence joins TRBV7-2 and TRBJ2-1; 9 bases agree with TRBD1. The CDR3 extends over 16 amino acids. CDR1 is SGHTA, CDR2 FQGNSA, per germline. The J segment lost 3 bases and the V segment lost 5 bases, leaving 8 bases of the junction unmatched. Written as DNA, the CDR3 is TGTGCCAGCAGCGTTACAGGGGGCGCGGTCTACAATGAGCAGTTCTTC. It is translated as CASSVTGGAVYNEQFF.

The chain joins TRBV5-1 to TRBJ2-3; 9 nucleotides agree with TRBD1. CDR3 length equals 16 residues. From germline, CDR1 is SGHRS and CDR2 YFSETQ. V lost 5 bases and J lost 0; bases outside the gene matches: 7. The CDR3 region is CASRGGTGISTDTQYF. The CDR3 region has the DNA TGCGCCAGCAGGGGGGGGACAGGGATTAGCACAGATACGCAGTATTTT.

This clonotype occurred a few times. The CDR3 here is CASSRWTGEETQYF. CDR3 sequence (DNA): TGCGCCAGCAGCCGATGGACAGGGGAAGAGACCCAGTACTTC. The rearrangement joins TRBV5-1 to TRBJ2-5; 9 bases are shared with TRBD1. The germline CDR1 and CDR2 sequences are SGHRS and YFSETQ. V dropped 4 bases and J dropped 3; count of bases not matched to a gene: 4. The CDR3 sequence is 14 residues long.

This clonotype was counted between two and nine times. The CDR3 is CSARDTAGPSYGYTF. The CDR3 region has the DNA TGCAGTGCTAGAGATACCGCCGGACCATCCTATGGCTACACCTTC. The V call is TRBV20-1, the J call TRBJ1-2; no clear D. This CDR3 has 15 residues. V dropped 0 bases and J dropped 4 bases, with 15 bases sitting between them. Germline V gene sequence: CDR1 DFQATT, CDR2 SNEGSKA (reference sequence).

The rearrangement joins TRBV6-1 to TRBJ2-1, with D possibly being TRBD1 (5 bases). Trimming pared 1 base from V and 5 bases from J, leaving 9 bases between. Germline assignment: CDR1 MNHNS and CDR2 SASEGT. The CDR3 sequence is 14 residues long. The CDR3 spells CASSEGEGDNEQFF. CDR3 nucleotides: TGTGCCAGCAGTGAAGGGGAAGGGGACAATGAGCAGTTCTTC.

In its sample, this clonotype was seen a few times. The chain employs TRBV2 and TRBJ1-2, with D uncertain. Germline assignment: CDR1 SNHLY and CDR2 FYNNEI. This CDR3 comprises 13 residues. Trimming left V 5 bases short and J 6 bases short, with 13 bases between. The CDR3 sequence is CASSSLSPNGYTF. CDR3 coding DNA: TGTGCCAGCAGTTCCTTATCCCCGAATGGCTACACCTTC.

The chain couples TRBV5-1 to TRBJ2-7; D possibly corresponds to TRBD1 (5 bases). V lost 0 bases and J lost 3, with 13 bases in between. The CDR3 covers 15 residues. Germline V gives CDR1 SGHRS, CDR2 YFSETQ. The CDR3 DNA reads as TGCGCCAGCAGCTTGGCCCAGGGAACCCTCTACGAGCAGTACTTC. Protein: CASSLAQGTLYEQYF.

Comment on this clonotype: The junction differs from germline at one of its ends, possibly a read error. The chain employs TRBV10-3 and TRBJ2-7; D gene ambiguous. The CDR3 extends over 13 amino acids. Per germline, CDR1 ENHRY and CDR2 SYGVKD. The CDR3 region is CAVSVGNPYEQYF. For the CDR3, the DNA is TGTGCCGTCAGTGTAGGCAATCCCTACGAGCAGTACTTC.

J is TRBJ2-7 and V is TRBV11-2; D gene ambiguous. The better agreement between TRBJ2-5 and the DNA end casts doubt on the J call. Germline CDR1 reads SGHAT; CDR2 reads FQNNGV. This CDR3 contains 14 residues. Here the CDR3 reads CASSPMGGRETQYF. In DNA form, the CDR3 reads TGTGCCAGCAGCCCTATGGGCGGAAGAGAGACCCAGTACTTC.

CDR3 region: CASSLQGADTTEPQHF. CDR3 DNA sequence: TGCGCCAGCAGCTTACAGGGGGCAGACACCACAGAGCCCCAGCATTTT. The J gene is TRBJ1-5, the V gene TRBV5-1, with 9 positions matching TRBD1. V was pared by 2 bases and J by 8 bases, with 11 bases of the junction left unmatched. CDR1 is SGHRS and CDR2 is YFSETQ in the germline V gene. This CDR3 comprises 16 residues.

This clonotype occurred once. Being one base from a much bigger clone, this may be a read error. This chain uses TRBV10-3 with TRBJ2-7; TRBD2 matches at 9 bases. Germline CDR1 ENHRY, CDR2 SYGVKD. The CDR3 is made up of 14 amino acids. CDR3 nucleotide sequence: TGTGCCAGCGCTACCGGGACTAGCTCCGACGAGCAGTACTTC. It yields the protein CASATGTSSDEQYF.

This clonotype has only a few counts. The chain employs TRBV5-1 and TRBJ2-7; D unresolved. The CDR3 is 16 residues long. V lost 0 bases to trimming and J lost 0 bases, with 13 bases between them. CDR1 is SGHRS, CDR2 YFSETQ, per germline. CDR3 coding DNA: TGCGCCAGCAGCTTGGAAGAGGAAAGGAGCTCCTACGAGCAGTACTTC. Translating it yields CASSLEEERSSYEQYF. Full variable domain (outside the CDR3, taken from reference TRBV5-1 and TRBJ2-7): KAGVTQTPRYLIKTRGQQVTLSCSPISGHRSVSWYQQTPGQGLQFLFEYFSETQRNKGNFPGRFSGRQFSNSRSEMNVSTLELGDSALYLCASSLEEERSSYEQYFGPGTRLTVT.

This clonotype was seen more than once but under ten times. The chain employs TRBV7-3 and TRBJ2-3, with TRBD2 identical over 10 bases. This CDR3 spans 14 amino acids. Germline CDR1 SGHTA, CDR2 FQGTGA. The ends lost 7 bases at V and 2 bases at J; junction bases unmatched: 3. In nucleotides, the CDR3 is TGTGCCAGCAAGACTAGCGGGCCCACAGATACGCAGTATTTT. It encodes CASKTSGPTDTQYF. Drawing the rest from reference TRBV7-3 and TRBJ2-3, the complete variable domain is GAGVSQTPSNKVTEKGKYVELRCDPISGHTALYWYRQSLGQGPEFLIYFQGTGAADDSGLPNDRFFAVRPEGSVSTLKIQRTERGDSAVYLCASKTSGPTDTQYFGPGTRLTVL.

This chain links TRBV6-1 with TRBJ2-1; D gene ambiguous. Trimming removed 5 bases from V and 3 bases from J, with 23 bases in between. CDR1 is MNHNS and CDR2 is SASEGT in the germline V gene. The CDR3 has 18 amino acids. The CDR3, as DNA: TGTGCCAGCAGTACCCGGTTGGTGGCGGATTCTAACTACAATGAGCAGTTCTTC. Translated, it gives CASSTRLVADSNYNEQFF.

J is TRBJ2-7 and V is TRBV19, with D tentatively TRBD2 (5 bases). Per the germline V gene, CDR1 is LNHDA and CDR2 is SQIVND (reference sequence). CDR3 length: 12 amino acids. The ends were cut back, 8 bases at V and 7 bases at J, with 15 bases in the middle. CDR3 in DNA: TGTGCCAGTGGACCGGGAACGGGAGAGCAGTACTTC. Protein product: CASGPGTGEQYF.

This chain uses TRBV6-5 with TRBJ1-1; weak D call: TRBD1 (5 bases). The CDR3 covers 13 residues. The germline V gene encodes CDR1 MNHEY and CDR2 SVGAGI. Trimming pared 7 bases from V and 1 base from J, leaving 10 bases between. Here the CDR3 reads CASNRQRNTEAFF. The CDR3 DNA reads TGTGCCAGCAATCGACAGAGGAACACTGAAGCTTTCTTT.

This clonotype was found a few times. The chain is built from TRBV6-1 and TRBJ1-5; TRBD1 might be the D (5 bases). The CDR3 contains 14 residues. The V and J ends lost 6 bases and 0 bases respectively, with 9 bases between them. The V gene's germline CDR1 is MNHNS and CDR2 SASEGT. CDR3 nucleotide sequence: TGTGCCAGCAGGGGGGACCATAGCAATCAGCCCCAGCATTTT. It is translated as CASRGDHSNQPQHF.

J is TRBJ2-3 and V is TRBV12-3 or TRBV12-4; D ambiguous. Trimming left V 7 bases short and J 6 bases short, with 11 bases between. This CDR3 is built from 12 residues. The CDR3 region has the DNA TGTGCCAGCACCTTCAGAATCGATACGCAGTATTTT. This gives the protein CASTFRIDTQYF.

The CDR3: CASLGSLAKNIQYF. CDR3 DNA: TGTGCCAGTCTAGGGTCCCTAGCCAAAAACATTCAGTACTTC. The chain uses TRBV12-3 or TRBV12-4 and TRBJ2-4, with D hard to call. The CDR3 length is 14 residues. Trimming took 9 bases from V and 0 from J, leaving 12 bases between them.

The chain combines TRBV20-1 with TRBJ2-1; 9 bases match TRBD1. With 1 base clipped from V and 9 bases from J, the junction kept 10 bases outside the gene matches. This CDR3 has 15 residues. CDR1 DFQATT and CDR2 SNEGSKA come from the germline V gene (reference sequence). The DNA of the CDR3 is TGCAGTGCTAGAGGGGGACAGGGCGGTACGGGTGAGCAGTTCTTC. Amino acids: CSARGGQGGTGEQFF.

In this sample, this clonotype turned up a few times. The genes are TRBV4-1 and TRBJ1-1; a weak D match, TRBD1 (5 bases). V was clipped by 1 base and J by 6 bases, with 15 bases between them. Germline V gene sequence: CDR1 MGHRA, CDR2 YSYEKL. The CDR3 is 15 residues long. CDR3 region: CASSQGRGPFSEAFF. In nucleotides, the CDR3 is TGCGCCAGCAGCCAAGGTAGGGGCCCGTTCTCTGAAGCTTTCTTT.

The V gene is TRBV3-1, the J gene TRBJ1-2; 9 nucleotides align to TRBD1. The CDR3 covers 19 residues. Germline CDR1 LGHDT, CDR2 YNNKEL (reference sequence). V dropped 0 bases and J dropped 4; count of bases not matched to a gene: 15. Here the CDR3 reads CASSQDLGNRPDRGYGYTF. The CDR3 nucleotides are TGTGCCAGCAGCCAAGATCTTGGGAATAGACCGGACAGGGGCTATGGCTACACCTTC.

The CDR3 DNA sequence: TGTGCCAGCACCCTAGGGGAGAACACAGATACGCAGTATTTT. It codes for CASTLGENTDTQYF. V and J are TRBV6-6 and TRBJ2-3; the D gene could be TRBD1 or TRBD2 (5 bases each). Between the trimmed V and J ends, which lost 7 bases and 2 bases, there was a span of 13 bases. The CDR3 is 14 residues long. Germline CDR1 MNHNY, CDR2 SVGAGI (reference sequence).

This chain connects TRBV7-9 to TRBJ2-3; no firm D call. The CDR3 contains 16 residues. V was cut by 5 bases and J by 3 bases, with 18 bases left in between. Per germline, CDR1 SEHNR and CDR2 FQNEAQ (reference sequence). The CDR3 bases are TGTGCCAGCAGCCCGAAGGGCGGTCAGACAACAGATACGCAGTATTTT. Protein: CASSPKGGQTTDTQYF.

The CDR3 protein is CAIRGRRDRGGNEQFF. As DNA, the CDR3 is TGTGCCATCAGAGGGAGACGGGACAGGGGGGGCAATGAGCAGTTCTTC. The chain couples TRBV10-3 to TRBJ2-1; TRBD1 matches at 11 bases. Germline CDR1 ENHRY, CDR2 SYGVKD. The CDR3 consists of 16 residues. The ends lost 6 bases at V and 6 bases at J; junction bases unmatched: 10.

The rearrangement links TRBV28 to TRBJ2-1; perhaps TRBD1 as D (6 bases). Germline-derived CDR1 and CDR2 are MDHEN and SYDVKM. Trimming pared 5 bases from V and 8 bases from J, leaving 22 bases between. The CDR3 spans 16 residues. CDR3 nucleotides: TGTGCCAGCAGTAGCACGCGCAGGGGAGTGGTTGATGAGCAGTTCTTC. Amino acids: CASSSTRRGVVDEQFF. The full variable domain, with the rest looked up from reference TRBV28 and TRBJ2-1, is DVKVTQSSRYLVKRTGEKVFLECVQDMDHENMFWYRQDPGLGLRLIYFSYDVKMKEKGDIPEGYSVSREKKERFSLILESASTNQTSMYLCASSSTRRGVVDEQFFGPGTRLTVL.

The rearrangement joins TRBV2 to TRBJ2-2; possible D gene TRBD1, 5 bases. Deletions cut 4 bases from V and 5 bases from J, with 8 bases between. The length of the CDR3 is 13 residues. Germline CDR1 SNHLY, CDR2 FYNNEI. In DNA, the CDR3 is TGTGCCAGCAGTGGGGGCCGAACCGGGGAGCTGTTTTTT. Its translation is CASSGGRTGELFF.

In the case of this clonotype: Its ends do not fully match the called genes, so a read error is possible. The chain employs TRBV25-1 and TRBJ2-7; D gene unclear. The CDR3 has 13 residues. CDR1 is MGHDK and CDR2 is SYGVNS in the germline V gene. CDR3 residues: CANSVSETYEQYF. The CDR3 bases are TGTGCCAACAGTGTCAGTGAGACCTACGAGCAGTACTTC.